This entry lists 23 T cell receptor beta chains sequenced from one sample in a study of tumor-infiltrating lymphocytes in primary liver carcinoma. Starting material of 450 to 500 ng total RNA yielded TCR beta cDNA via a constant-region primer. A slightly modified ARM-PCR protocol with three nested multiplex PCR rounds produced these TCR beta libraries. Use of TRBV1-TRBV30 forward primers with a C-beta reverse primer characterized the first two PCR rounds, which lasted 10 cycles each. Via MiXCR, TCRdb re-called the multiplex PCR reads, giving one row per CDR3 protein. The sample contains about 320,000 distinct CDR3 sequences, more than 55% of which appear only once. RNA was extracted from whole blood without cell sorting, alongside germline DNA. The sequencing sample was made of peripheral blood. These receptors originate from a man aged 35-49 years with primary liver carcinoma and hepatitis B virus infection.

A note on this clonotype: This sequence may be a read error, since a much larger clone differs from it by one base. The genes are TRBV6-5 and TRBJ2-1; 8 nucleotides line up with TRBD2. The CDR3 totals 15 residues. The germline V gene has CDR1 MNHEY and CDR2 SVGAGI. The ends lost 0 bases at V and 7 bases at J; junction bases unmatched: 5. This CDR3 reads CASSYSMGLGNEQFF. CDR3 nucleotides: TGTGCCAGCAGTTACTCGATGGGACTAGGGAATGAGCAGTTCTTC.

The V gene is TRBV11-1, the J gene TRBJ2-3; TRBD2 aligns across 7 bases. The germline CDR1 and CDR2 sequences are SGHAT and FQDESV (reference sequence). The trim removed 5 bases at V and 2 bases at J, leaving 10 bases unmatched. The CDR3 totals 16 residues. DNA for the CDR3: TGTGCCAGCAGCCCCCCCGGCCTAGCGGCCACAGATACGCAGTATTTT. Translating it yields CASSPPGLAATDTQYF.

As for this clonotype: This may come from a read error, since a much larger clone is one base off. The gene calls are TRBV29-1 and TRBJ1-1; D unclear. With 2 bases removed from V and 0 bases from J, the gap between germline ends came to 4 bases. CDR1 is SQVTM and CDR2 is ANQGSEA in the germline V gene. This CDR3 spans 12 amino acids. CDR3 loop: CSVEFMNTEAFF. The CDR3 DNA reads as TGCAGCGTTGAATTCATGAACACTGAAGCTTTCTTT.

Notes on this clonotype: A much larger clone differs by one base, so this may be a read error. J is TRBJ2-2 and V is TRBV5-6, with 11 bases aligning to TRBD2. This CDR3 has 17 residues. Germline V gene data show CDR1 as SGHDT and CDR2 as YYEEEE. Here the CDR3 reads CASSSGLAGAGTGKLFF. The CDR3 coding sequence is TGTGCCAGCAGCTCTGGACTAGCGGGTGCCGGAACCGGGAAGCTGTTTTTT.

Remarks on this clonotype: One end of the junction does not line up with germline, which may come from a read error. The chain combines TRBV11-3 with TRBJ2-5, with TRBD1 matching 12 bases. This CDR3 has 18 residues. The germline V gene has CDR1 SGHNT and CDR2 YENEEA. This chain's CDR3 is CASGLDSQVGTGGRTQYF. The CDR3 region has the DNA TGTGCCAGCGGCTTAGATTCTCAGGTCGGGACAGGGGGCAGAACCCAGTACTTC.

The V call is TRBV5-5, the J call TRBJ2-3; 8 bases are a match to TRBD1. The V gene's germline CDR1 is SGHKS and CDR2 YYEKEE (reference sequence). This CDR3 has 17 residues. J lost 1 base, V lost 1 base, and 8 bases had no gene match. CDR3 residues: CASSLLQGAVRTDTQYF. CDR3 nucleotide sequence: TGTGCCAGCAGCTTGCTTCAGGGGGCGGTACGCACAGATACGCAGTATTTT.

This clonotype was seen at least ten times. This chain connects TRBV5-4 to TRBJ2-7; D gene unclear. Germline lookup yields CDR1 SGHNT and CDR2 YYREEE (reference sequence). CDR3 length: 14 residues. Trimming took off 4 bases at V and 7 bases at J, with 18 bases between the two ends. The CDR3 protein is CASSTTGSIMEQYF. The CDR3 DNA is TGTGCCAGCAGCACGACCGGATCAATAATGGAGCAGTACTTC.

This clonotype occurred a few times. The chain couples TRBV13 to TRBJ2-3; 12 bases fit TRBD2. In germline, CDR1 is PRHDT, CDR2 FYEKMQ (reference sequence). The CDR3 contains 19 residues. J gave up 2 bases and V 1 base, and 10 bases lay outside the gene matches. As DNA, the CDR3 is TGTGCCAGCAGCTTAGCGACGGGGGCTAGCGGGAGGGCCACAGATACGCAGTATTTT. Its protein product is CASSLATGASGRATDTQYF.

Only a few counts were recorded for this clonotype. This sequence joins TRBV30 and TRBJ2-1; D is uncertain. With 0 bases removed from V and 4 bases from J, the gap between germline ends came to 1 base. From germline, CDR1 is GTSNPN and CDR2 SVGIG (reference sequence). This CDR3 contains 11 residues. CDR3 protein: CAWSVYNEQFF. The CDR3 nucleotides are TGTGCCTGGAGTGTATACAATGAGCAGTTCTTC. The variable domain in full, with the rest retrieved from reference TRBV30 and TRBJ2-1, is SQTIHQWPATLVQPVGSPLSLECTVEGTSNPNLYWYRQAAGRGLQLLFYSVGIGQISSEVPQNLSASRPQDRQFILSSKKLLLSDSGFYLCAWSVYNEQFFGPGTRLTVL.

The V and J genes are TRBV29-1 and TRBJ2-1; a weak D match, TRBD2 (5 bases). Germline lookup yields CDR1 SQVTM and CDR2 ANQGSEA. The CDR3 totals 12 residues. Deletions cut 7 bases from V and 13 bases from J, with 20 bases between. This chain's CDR3 is CSGEQQQETQFF. In DNA form, the CDR3 reads TGCAGCGGGGAGCAACAGCAAGAGACCCAGTTCTTC.

J is TRBJ2-4 and V is TRBV11-2; possible D gene TRBD1, 5 bases. Gene TRBJ2-1 matches the end of the DNA better, so the J call may be wrong. Germline CDR1 SGHAT, CDR2 FQNNGV. CDR3 size: 14 residues. The chain's CDR3 is CASSLYSLGHVQFF. The CDR3 DNA follows: TGTGCCAGCAGCTTGTATAGCCTGGGGCATGTGCAGTTCTTC.

With respect to this clonotype: A much larger clone lies one base from this, so it may be a read error. The V call is TRBV12-3 or TRBV12-4, the J call TRBJ1-2; a possible D gene is TRBD1 (5 bases). This CDR3 contains 13 residues. V shed 6 bases and J shed 6 bases, with 14 bases lying between them. Written as DNA, the CDR3 is TGTGCCAGCAGCACGGGGCAAGTGGATGGCTACACCTTC. Protein product: CASSTGQVDGYTF.

The V and J genes are TRBV19 and TRBJ1-5; D is perhaps TRBD1 (5 bases). This CDR3 has 14 residues. Trimming stripped 8 bases from V and 0 bases from J, with 11 bases between. CDR1 is LNHDA, CDR2 SQIVND, per germline (reference sequence). CDR3 protein: CASGGVYSNQPQHF. As DNA, the CDR3 is TGTGCCAGTGGGGGTGTTTATAGCAATCAGCCCCAGCATTTT.

A remark on this clonotype: Relative to the germline gene, one junction end is altered; a read error may explain this. The V call is TRBV6-1, the J call TRBJ1-1; TRBD1 matches 9 bases. The CDR3 has 16 amino acids. Per the germline V gene, CDR1 is MNHNS and CDR2 is SASEGT. DNA for the CDR3: TGTGCCAGCAGTCCAAGCCGGGACAGGGAGAACGCTGAGGCTTTCTTT. Encoded protein: CASSPSRDRENAEAFF.

The CDR3 region has the DNA TGTGCCTGGAGCCCCGGACTACCCCTTGGGGAGCAGTACTTC. It codes for CAWSPGLPLGEQYF. The chain joins TRBV30 to TRBJ2-7; D possibly corresponds to TRBD2 (6 bases). Deletions cut 3 bases from V and 7 bases from J, with 19 bases between. Germline CDR1 GTSNPN, CDR2 SVGIG (reference sequence). The CDR3 length is 14 residues.

The genes are TRBV5-1 and TRBJ2-3; D uncertain. The CDR3 length is 13 residues. CDR1 is SGHRS, CDR2 YFSETQ, per germline. Between the trimmed V and J ends, which lost 3 bases and 7 bases, there was a span of 12 bases. CDR3 coding DNA: TGCGCCAGCAGCTACGCACTGGATAATACGCAGTATTTT. This codes for CASSYALDNTQYF.

Worth noting for this clonotype: With a much larger clone just one base away, this may be a read error. Likely a read error: the CDR3 ends without its conserved phenylalanine or tryptophan. The chain recombines TRBV10-3 with TRBJ2-7, with a tentative D call TRBD1 (6 bases). The V gene lost 5 bases and the J gene lost 6 bases, with 14 bases spanning the gap. Germline lookup yields CDR1 ENHRY and CDR2 SYGVKD. The CDR3 contains 13 residues. DNA of the CDR3: TGTGCCATCAGTCGAGACAGGCTCGGCGAGCAGTACTCC. Protein sequence: CAISRDRLGEQYS.

On this clonotype: A much larger clone is a single base away; this may be a read error. This chain joins TRBV6-5 and TRBJ2-5; D is perhaps TRBD1 (5 bases). Germline V CDR1 and CDR2: MNHEY, SVGAGI. The CDR3 is 15 amino acids. The CDR3 nucleotides are TGTGCCAGCAGGGAACTGGGGCGCCACCAAGAGGCCCAGTACTTC. This codes for CASRELGRHQEAQYF.

A note on this clonotype: A junction end diverges from the germline sequence, so it may reflect a read error. The chain joins TRBV6-6 to TRBJ1-2, with a weak D call TRBD1 (6 bases). The CDR3 covers 14 residues. The germline V gene encodes CDR1 MNHNY and CDR2 SVGAGI (reference sequence). The CDR3 DNA reads as TGTGCCAGCGGTTTCCCGGACAGTAACTATGGCTACATCTTC. Its translation is CASGFPDSNYGYIF.

A word on this clonotype: It may be a read error: a sequence one base away is much more abundant. The rearrangement joins TRBV10-3 to TRBJ2-3; no firm D call. Looked up from germline, CDR1 is ENHRY and CDR2 is SYGVKD. The CDR3 sequence is 14 residues long. Trimming stripped 0 bases from V and 3 bases from J, with 7 bases between. The CDR3 loop reads CAISESPVTDTQYF. The CDR3, as DNA: TGTGCCATCAGTGAGTCCCCAGTGACAGATACGCAGTATTTT.

This chain joins TRBV20-1 and TRBJ2-1; no firm D call. Trimming stripped 7 bases from V and 3 bases from J, with 19 bases between. Germline loops: CDR1 DFQATT, CDR2 SNEGSKA (reference sequence). The CDR3 is 15 residues long. Written as DNA, the CDR3 is TGCAGTGTTAGGTCTAGGCGCGGCCTCTACAATGAGCAGTTCTTC. Translation gives CSVRSRRGLYNEQFF.

This clonotype was observed a few times. The chain employs TRBV30 and TRBJ2-1, with TRBD2 as a possible D gene (7 bases). The germline V and J ends were trimmed by 5 bases and 2 bases, with 19 bases remaining between them. Germline V CDR1 and CDR2: GTSNPN, SVGIG (reference sequence). The CDR3 totals 16 residues. CDR3 region: CAWGGEGEGAYNEQFF. For the CDR3, the DNA is TGTGCCTGGGGGGGGGAGGGTGAGGGGGCCTACAATGAGCAGTTCTTC.

This clonotype has at least ten counts. The chain is built from TRBV12-3 or TRBV12-4 and TRBJ1-3; D may be TRBD1 (6 bases). V gave up 7 bases and J gave up 2 bases, with 9 bases separating them. This CDR3 contains 13 residues. The CDR3 here is CASNNRAGNTIYF. The CDR3 coding sequence is TGTGCCAGCAACAACAGGGCTGGAAACACCATATATTTT.